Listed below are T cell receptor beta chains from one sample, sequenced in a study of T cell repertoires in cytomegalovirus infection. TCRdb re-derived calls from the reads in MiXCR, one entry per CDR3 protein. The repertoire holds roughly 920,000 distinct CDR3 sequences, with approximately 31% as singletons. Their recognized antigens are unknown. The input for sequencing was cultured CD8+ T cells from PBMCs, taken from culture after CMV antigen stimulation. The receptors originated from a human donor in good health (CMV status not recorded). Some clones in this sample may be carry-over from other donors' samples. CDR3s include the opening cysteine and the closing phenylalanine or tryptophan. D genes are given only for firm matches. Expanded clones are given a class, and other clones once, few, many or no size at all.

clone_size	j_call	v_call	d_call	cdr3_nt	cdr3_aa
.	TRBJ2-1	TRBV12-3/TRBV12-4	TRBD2	TGTGCCAACAGTTTAACCGGGGGGAGATACAATGAGCAGTTCTTC	CANSLTGGRYNEQFF
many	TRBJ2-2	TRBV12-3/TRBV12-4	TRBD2	TGTGCCAGCACCCGGGAGGCGAACACCGGGGAGCTGTTTTTT	CASTREANTGELFF
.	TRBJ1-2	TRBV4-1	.	TGCGCCAGCAGCCAAGAAGTGACAATCAACTACACCTTC	CASSQEVTINYTF
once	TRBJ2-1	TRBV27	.	TGTGCCAGCAGTACTAGAGCTGAGCAGTTCTTC	CASSTRAEQFF
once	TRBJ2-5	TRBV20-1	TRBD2	TGCAGTGCTAATAGCGGGGGGAGTGAGACCCAGTACTTC	CSANSGGSETQYF
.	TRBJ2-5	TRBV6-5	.	TGTGCCAGCAGTTACTCTTCCAGCGGACCGTACCAAGAGACCCAGTACTTC	CASSYSSSGPYQETQYF
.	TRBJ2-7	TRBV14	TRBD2	TGTGCCAGCAGCCACCCCGGGGGGGCTTCCTCGCGGTCCGAGCAGTACTTC	CASSHPGGASSRSEQYF
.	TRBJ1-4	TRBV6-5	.	TGTGCCAGCAGTTACTCCAGGGTAGGAGGTGAAAAACTGTTTTTT	CASSYSRVGGEKLFF
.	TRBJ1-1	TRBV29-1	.	TGCAGCGTTGAAGTCACCTACACTGAAGCTTTCTTT	CSVEVTYTEAFF
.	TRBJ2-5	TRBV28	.	TGTGCCAGCAGCCCGGGACTACCCTGGGGGGCTCAAGAGACCCAGTACTTC	CASSPGLPWGAQETQYF
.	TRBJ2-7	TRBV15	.	TGTGCCACCAGCAGAGATAAGCTCTCCTACGAGCAGTACTTC	CATSRDKLSYEQYF